This T cell receptor (beta chain) was recorded in a study of shared clonotypes between healthy human individuals. This CDR3 comprises 13 residues. CDR1 is KGHSY and CDR2 is FQNENV in the germline V gene. V was trimmed by 4 bases and J by 0 bases, leaving 6 bases between them. An assay was performed, and its level was deep. Here immunoSEQ multiplex PCR was the method, and the copy in TCRdb shows in-frame clones only, minus some. Among around 1.9 million clones listed, 85% to 95% were seen once. It was CD45RO-negative cells, positively selected for CCR7, that made up naive CD8 cells, with terminally differentiated effector memory CD45RA+ cells excluded.

The source of this sequence is a man between 18 and 35 years old in good health. Some clones in this sample may be carry-over from other donors' samples. V gene TRBV16 combines with J gene TRBJ1-1; D is unresolved. The specimen was naive CD8+ T cells from PBMCs. CDR3 nucleotide sequence: TGTGCCAGCAGCCGTAGCATGAACACTGAAGCTTTCTTT. This encodes CASSRSMNTEAFF.